Sequencing of this TCR beta chain was carried out in a study of cytotoxic CD8 clonotypes in ibrutinib-treated CLL. Study-level background: IGHV unmutated roughly 17; relapsed/refractory 11 to 12; treatment-naive over 14.

Some clones are missing from TCRdb's copy, which holds only in-frame ones; the method was immunoSEQ multiplex PCR. In the table there are 70,000 to 80,000 clones, 65% to 85% of which are singletons. Germline-derived CDR1 and CDR2 are SGHNT and YENEEA. The CDR3 consists of 16 residues. J was trimmed by 6 bases and V by 5 bases; bases with no gene match: 12. This sequence originates from a human donor with chronic lymphocytic leukemia. The chain employs TRBV11-3 and TRBJ2-3; 9 nucleotides agree with TRBD1. The material sequenced was PBMCs, taken at disease progression, from a patient treated with ibrutinib. CDR3 protein: CASSPINRGLSDTQYF. CDR3 DNA: TGTGCCAGCAGCCCAATTAACAGGGGGCTATCGGATACGCAGTATTTT.